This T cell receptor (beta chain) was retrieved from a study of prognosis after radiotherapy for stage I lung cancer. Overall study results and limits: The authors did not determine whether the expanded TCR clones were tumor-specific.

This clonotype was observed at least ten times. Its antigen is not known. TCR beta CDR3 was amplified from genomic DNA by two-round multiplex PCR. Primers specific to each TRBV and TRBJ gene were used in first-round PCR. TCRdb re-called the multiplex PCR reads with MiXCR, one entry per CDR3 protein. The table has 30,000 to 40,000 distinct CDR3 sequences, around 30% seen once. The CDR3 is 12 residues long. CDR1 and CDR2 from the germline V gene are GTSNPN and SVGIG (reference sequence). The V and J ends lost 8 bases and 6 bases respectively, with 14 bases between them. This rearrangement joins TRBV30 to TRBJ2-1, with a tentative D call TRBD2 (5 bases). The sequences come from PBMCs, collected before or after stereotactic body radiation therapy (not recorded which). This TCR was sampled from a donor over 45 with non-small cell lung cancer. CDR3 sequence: CAHDVGSNEQFF. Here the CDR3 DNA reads TGTGCCCACGACGTGGGGAGCAATGAGCAGTTCTTC.